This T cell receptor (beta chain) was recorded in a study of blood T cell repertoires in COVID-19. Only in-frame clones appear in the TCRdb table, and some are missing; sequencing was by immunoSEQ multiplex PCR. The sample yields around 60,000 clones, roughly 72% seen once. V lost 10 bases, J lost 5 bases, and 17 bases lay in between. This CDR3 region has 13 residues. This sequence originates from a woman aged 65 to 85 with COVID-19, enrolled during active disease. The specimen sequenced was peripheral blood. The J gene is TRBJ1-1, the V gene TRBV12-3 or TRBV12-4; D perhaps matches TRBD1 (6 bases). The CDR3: CANLRLGGTEAFF. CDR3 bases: TGTGCCAACCTGAGGCTAGGGGGTACTGAAGCTTTCTTT.